Listed here are 24 T cell receptor beta chains from one sample, sequenced in a study of cytomegalovirus exposure and HLA in healthy donors. The PCR ran on 60 Vbeta and 13 Jbeta primers. Libraries were prepared by immunoSEQ multiplex PCR; TCRdb keeps only in-frame clonotypes and omits some of them. This table holds about 130,000 clones, about four fifths found once. Sample: PBMCs. The receptor source for this set is a woman between 40 and 55 years old in good health and CMV-seronegative.

V usage is TRBV4-2 and J usage is TRBJ2-4; D is unclear. Deletions cut 0 bases from V and 0 bases from J, with 9 bases between. Germline V CDR1 and CDR2: LGHNA, YNFKEQ. The CDR3 has 16 amino acids. CDR3 protein: CASSQDPGVAKNIQYF. The CDR3 bases are TGTGCCAGCAGCCAAGACCCCGGAGTAGCCAAAAACATTCAGTACTTC.

The V and J genes are TRBV4-3 and TRBJ1-1; D not resolved. This CDR3 contains 15 residues. Trimming pared 0 bases from V and 2 bases from J, leaving 10 bases between. Germline loops: CDR1 LGHNA, CDR2 YSLEER. The CDR3 sequence: CASSQDAAGNTEAFF. The CDR3 DNA sequence: TGCGCCAGCAGCCAAGATGCCGCAGGTAACACTGAAGCTTTCTTT.

This sequence joins TRBV6-5 and TRBJ1-3; TRBD1 aligns across 9 bases. V lost 0 bases to trimming and J lost 4 bases; unmatched junction nucleotides: 1. The CDR3 is 15 residues long. The germline CDR1 and CDR2 sequences are MNHEY and SVGAGI. CDR3 region: CASSYSTGGGNTIYF. Here the CDR3 DNA reads TGTGCCAGCAGTTACTCTACAGGGGGCGGAAACACCATATATTTT.

This rearrangement joins TRBV18 to TRBJ2-7; perhaps TRBD2 as D (5 bases). Germline V gene sequence: CDR1 KGHSH, CDR2 LQKENI. Trimming shortened V by 2 bases and J by 6 bases, and 11 bases separated the two germline ends. The CDR3 loop spans 13 amino acids. CDR3 sequence reads: CASSPEGSGEQYF. The CDR3 nucleotides are TGTGCCAGCTCACCAGAGGGCTCGGGCGAGCAGTACTTC.

The chain recombines TRBV5-1 with TRBJ2-7, with TRBD1 identical over 11 bases. V shed 4 bases, J shed 3 bases, and the junction held 3 bases outside the gene matches. CDR1 and CDR2 (germline): SGHRS, YFSETQ. The CDR3 sequence is 14 residues long. The CDR3 DNA is TGCGCCAGCAGCAAGGGACAGGGGGTCTACGAGCAGTACTTC. It yields the protein CASSKGQGVYEQYF.

The chain combines TRBV5-8 with TRBJ1-3; D uncertain. Germline V gives CDR1 SGHTS, CDR2 YDEGEE. The CDR3 runs to 15 residues. V lost 4 bases, J lost 0 bases, and 11 bases lay in between. The CDR3 spells CASSRDPSSGNTIYF. The CDR3, as DNA: TGTGCCAGCAGCCGGGATCCCAGCTCTGGAAACACCATATATTTT.

This chain uses TRBV7-9 with TRBJ1-2; D is unresolved. Trimming shortened V by 1 base and J by 5 bases, and 8 bases separated the two germline ends. Germline V gene data show CDR1 as SEHNR and CDR2 as FQNEAQ (reference sequence). This CDR3 comprises 13 residues. DNA for the CDR3: TGTGCCAGCAGCTTAGAGAGTCGGTATGGCTACACCTTC. This sequence encodes CASSLESRYGYTF.

The genes are TRBV19 and TRBJ1-6, with D possibly TRBD1 on 6 matching bases. Germline V gene sequence: CDR1 LNHDA, CDR2 SQIVND (reference sequence). V was clipped by 6 bases and J by 4 bases, with 16 bases between them. CDR3 length: 16 amino acids. CDR3: CASSAPRDKYNSPLHF. In DNA form, the CDR3 reads TGTGCCAGTAGCGCACCCCGGGACAAGTATAATTCACCCCTCCACTTT.

The J gene is TRBJ2-2, the V gene TRBV19; D is unclear. V lost 3 bases to trimming and J lost 0 bases, with 14 bases between them. CDR3 length: 17 amino acids. Per germline, CDR1 LNHDA and CDR2 SQIVND (reference sequence). The CDR3 is CASSIGWVNANTGELFF. CDR3 nucleotide sequence: TGTGCCAGTAGTATCGGGTGGGTGAACGCGAACACCGGGGAGCTGTTTTTT. The variable domain in full, with the rest retrieved from reference TRBV19 and TRBJ2-2, is DGGITQSPKYLFRKEGQNVTLSCEQNLNHDAMYWYRQDPGQGLRLIYYSQIVNDFQKGDIAEGYSVSREKKESFPLTVTSAQKNPTAFYLCASSIGWVNANTGELFFGEGSRLTVL.

This chain joins TRBV9 and TRBJ2-1, with TRBD2 identical over 12 bases. The CDR3 runs to 18 residues. In germline, CDR1 is SGDLS, CDR2 YYNGEE. Germline trimming cut 4 bases from V and 0 bases from J; bases unmatched to any gene: 8. The CDR3 nucleotides read TGTGCCAGCAGCCAACTAGCGGGGGGCCTGAGCTCCTACAATGAGCAGTTCTTC. Protein product: CASSQLAGGLSSYNEQFF.

Note on this clone: A junction end diverges from the germline sequence, so it may reflect a read error. This rearrangement joins TRBV7-9 to TRBJ2-1; 9 nucleotides match TRBD2. Germline V CDR1 and CDR2: SEHNR, FQNEAQ (reference sequence). This CDR3 is built from 18 residues. The CDR3 region is CSSNYQAGGPFPYNEQFF. CDR3 nucleotide sequence: TGTTCCAGCAACTACCAAGCGGGAGGACCCTTCCCTTACAATGAGCAGTTCTTC.

V gene TRBV6-6 combines with J gene TRBJ2-7; 8 nucleotides match TRBD1. The CDR3 loop spans 14 amino acids. The V gene end was trimmed by 4 bases and the J gene end by 6 bases; junction bases not matched to a gene: 8. Germline V CDR1 and CDR2: MNHNY, SVGAGI (reference sequence). CDR3 DNA sequence: TGTGCCAGCAGTTTTATACCGACAGGGGCCGAGCAGTACTTC. Amino acids: CASSFIPTGAEQYF.

Remarks on this clone: Additional DNA sequences in this sample encode the identical CDR3. The chain couples TRBV2 to TRBJ1-1; D is uncertain. The CDR3 sequence is 13 residues long. Deletions cut 2 bases from V and 1 base from J, with 5 bases between. Germline lookup yields CDR1 SNHLY and CDR2 FYNNEI. The chain's CDR3 is CASSERRNTEAFF. The CDR3 region has the DNA TGTGCCAGCAGTGAACGCAGGAACACTGAAGCTTTCTTT.

This rearrangement joins TRBV18 to TRBJ2-5; TRBD1 matches at 8 bases. The CDR3 runs 13 residues. CDR1 and CDR2 (germline): KGHSH, LQKENI. The J segment lost 5 bases and the V segment lost 3 bases, leaving 2 bases of the junction unmatched. The CDR3 region is CASSPRQGETQYF. In nucleotides, the CDR3 is TGTGCCAGCTCACCCCGACAGGGGGAGACCCAGTACTTC. Combining the CDR3 with reference TRBV18 and TRBJ2-5 gives the whole variable domain NAGVMQNPRHLVRRRGQEARLRCSPMKGHSHVYWYRQLPEEGLKFMVYLQKENIIDESGMPKERFSAEFPKEGPSILRIQQVVRGDSAAYFCASSPRQGETQYFGPGTRLLVL.

The chain recombines TRBV28 with TRBJ1-1; 9 positions agree with TRBD1. The CDR3 spans 14 residues. J gave up 11 bases and V 4 bases, and 11 bases lay outside the gene matches. Germline V gene lookup returns CDR1 MDHEN and CDR2 SYDVKM. The CDR3 bases are TGTGCCAGCAGTTCGACAACAGGGGGCTCATTGGCTTTCTTT. Its translation is CASSSTTGGSLAFF. The full variable domain, with the rest looked up from reference TRBV28 and TRBJ1-1, is DVKVTQSSRYLVKRTGEKVFLECVQDMDHENMFWYRQDPGLGLRLIYFSYDVKMKEKGDIPEGYSVSREKKERFSLILESASTNQTSMYLCASSSTTGGSLAFFGQGTRLTVV.

For the CDR3, the DNA is TGCGCCAGCAACCCGGGAGCAACTAATGAAAAACTGTTTTTT. This codes for CASNPGATNEKLFF. The genes are TRBV5-1 and TRBJ1-4; D is unresolved. Germline V CDR1 and CDR2: SGHRS, YFSETQ. The V gene lost 6 bases and the J gene lost 0 bases, with 9 bases spanning the gap. This CDR3 is 14 amino acids long.

This clone was detected a few times. V usage is TRBV7-2 and J usage is TRBJ2-1; no clear D gene. The CDR3 is 11 amino acids. CDR1 is SGHTA and CDR2 is FQGNSA in the germline V gene. Trimming removed 3 bases from V and 8 bases from J, with 5 bases in between. This CDR3 is CASSFGYEQFF. The DNA for the CDR3 is TGTGCCAGCAGCTTTGGCTATGAGCAGTTCTTC.

The chain employs TRBV28 and TRBJ2-4; 9 bases agree with TRBD2. From germline, CDR1 is MDHEN and CDR2 SYDVKM. CDR3 length: 12 amino acids. The ends lost 6 bases at V and 8 bases at J; junction bases unmatched: 2. The CDR3 nucleotides are TGTGCCAGCAGGGCTAGCGGGGACATTCAGTACTTC. Translated: CASRASGDIQYF.

The J gene is TRBJ2-5, the V gene TRBV5-1, with 7 bases that match TRBD1. This CDR3 comprises 15 residues. Looked up from germline, CDR1 is SGHRS and CDR2 is YFSETQ. Unmatched junction bases numbered 9, after V lost 2 bases and J lost 5 bases. CDR3 sequence reads: CASSFGLETGETQYF. DNA of the CDR3: TGCGCCAGCAGCTTCGGCCTGGAGACAGGGGAGACCCAGTACTTC.

The chain combines TRBV14 with TRBJ2-4; TRBD2 is a possible D gene (7 bases). Germline V lookup: CDR1 SGHDN, CDR2 FVKESK. The CDR3 has 16 amino acids. Trimming pared 4 bases from V and 5 bases from J, leaving 18 bases between. The CDR3 reads CASSRGRGNLENIQYF. The CDR3 coding sequence is TGTGCCAGCAGCCGAGGGAGGGGGAATTTAGAAAACATTCAGTACTTC.

The genes are TRBV5-4 and TRBJ2-1; 8 positions match TRBD1. In germline, CDR1 is SGHNT, CDR2 YYREEE (reference sequence). J gave up 3 bases and V 2 bases, and 7 bases lay outside the gene matches. This CDR3 spans 16 amino acids. CDR3 sequence (DNA): TGTGCCAGCAGCTTACCGACAGGGGACGGCTACAATGAGCAGTTCTTC. Translating gives CASSLPTGDGYNEQFF. Full variable domain (remainder filled in from reference TRBV5-4 and TRBJ2-1): ETGVTQSPTHLIKTRGQQVTLRCSSQSGHNTVSWYQQALGQGPQFIFQYYREEENGRGNFPPRFSGLQFPNYSSELNVNALELDDSALYLCASSLPTGDGYNEQFFGPGTRLTVL.

The chain uses TRBV10-3 and TRBJ1-1; D gene uncertain. CDR1 and CDR2 (germline): ENHRY, SYGVKD. CDR3 size: 13 residues. The germline V and J ends were trimmed by 3 bases and 2 bases, with 7 bases remaining between them. DNA for the CDR3: TGTGCCATCAGTGAACAGCTAAACACTGAAGCTTTCTTT. Its protein product is CAISEQLNTEAFF.

The chain employs TRBV19 and TRBJ1-2; 7 nucleotides match TRBD1. The CDR3 length is 18 residues. After removal of 4 bases from V and 5 bases from J, the junction contained 19 bases not matched to a gene. Looked up from germline, CDR1 is LNHDA and CDR2 is SQIVND (reference sequence). The CDR3 protein is CASSTNRGTRGESYGYTF. Written as DNA, the CDR3 is TGTGCCAGTAGTACCAACAGGGGAACACGTGGGGAATCGTATGGCTACACCTTC.

The J gene is TRBJ1-1, the V gene TRBV13; D is ambiguous. The CDR3 runs to 12 residues. The V gene's germline CDR1 is PRHDT and CDR2 FYEKMQ (reference sequence). Between the trimmed V and J ends, which lost 0 bases and 5 bases, there was a span of 4 bases. The CDR3 DNA follows: TGTGCCAGCAGCTTAGGGAGGACTGAAGCTTTCTTT. Translated: CASSLGRTEAFF.